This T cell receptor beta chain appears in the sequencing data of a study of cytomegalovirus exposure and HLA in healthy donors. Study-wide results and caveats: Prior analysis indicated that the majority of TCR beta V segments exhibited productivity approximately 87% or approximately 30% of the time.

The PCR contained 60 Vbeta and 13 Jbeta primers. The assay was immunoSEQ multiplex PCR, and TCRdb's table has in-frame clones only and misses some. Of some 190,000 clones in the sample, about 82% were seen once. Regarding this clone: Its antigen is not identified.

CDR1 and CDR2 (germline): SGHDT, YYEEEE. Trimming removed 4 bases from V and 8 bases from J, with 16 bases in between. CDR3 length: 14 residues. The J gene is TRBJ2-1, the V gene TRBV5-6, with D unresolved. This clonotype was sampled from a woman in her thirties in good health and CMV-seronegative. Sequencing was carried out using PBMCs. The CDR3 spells CASSPPGLDDEQFF. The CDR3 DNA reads TGTGCCAGCAGCCCGCCTGGTCTAGACGATGAGCAGTTCTTC. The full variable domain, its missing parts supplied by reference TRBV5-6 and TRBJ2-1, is DAGVTQSPTHLIKTRGQQVTLRCSPKSGHDTVSWYQQALGQGPQFIFQYYEEEERQRGNFPDRFSGHQFPNYSSELNVNALLLGDSALYLCASSPPGLDDEQFFGPGTRLTVL.